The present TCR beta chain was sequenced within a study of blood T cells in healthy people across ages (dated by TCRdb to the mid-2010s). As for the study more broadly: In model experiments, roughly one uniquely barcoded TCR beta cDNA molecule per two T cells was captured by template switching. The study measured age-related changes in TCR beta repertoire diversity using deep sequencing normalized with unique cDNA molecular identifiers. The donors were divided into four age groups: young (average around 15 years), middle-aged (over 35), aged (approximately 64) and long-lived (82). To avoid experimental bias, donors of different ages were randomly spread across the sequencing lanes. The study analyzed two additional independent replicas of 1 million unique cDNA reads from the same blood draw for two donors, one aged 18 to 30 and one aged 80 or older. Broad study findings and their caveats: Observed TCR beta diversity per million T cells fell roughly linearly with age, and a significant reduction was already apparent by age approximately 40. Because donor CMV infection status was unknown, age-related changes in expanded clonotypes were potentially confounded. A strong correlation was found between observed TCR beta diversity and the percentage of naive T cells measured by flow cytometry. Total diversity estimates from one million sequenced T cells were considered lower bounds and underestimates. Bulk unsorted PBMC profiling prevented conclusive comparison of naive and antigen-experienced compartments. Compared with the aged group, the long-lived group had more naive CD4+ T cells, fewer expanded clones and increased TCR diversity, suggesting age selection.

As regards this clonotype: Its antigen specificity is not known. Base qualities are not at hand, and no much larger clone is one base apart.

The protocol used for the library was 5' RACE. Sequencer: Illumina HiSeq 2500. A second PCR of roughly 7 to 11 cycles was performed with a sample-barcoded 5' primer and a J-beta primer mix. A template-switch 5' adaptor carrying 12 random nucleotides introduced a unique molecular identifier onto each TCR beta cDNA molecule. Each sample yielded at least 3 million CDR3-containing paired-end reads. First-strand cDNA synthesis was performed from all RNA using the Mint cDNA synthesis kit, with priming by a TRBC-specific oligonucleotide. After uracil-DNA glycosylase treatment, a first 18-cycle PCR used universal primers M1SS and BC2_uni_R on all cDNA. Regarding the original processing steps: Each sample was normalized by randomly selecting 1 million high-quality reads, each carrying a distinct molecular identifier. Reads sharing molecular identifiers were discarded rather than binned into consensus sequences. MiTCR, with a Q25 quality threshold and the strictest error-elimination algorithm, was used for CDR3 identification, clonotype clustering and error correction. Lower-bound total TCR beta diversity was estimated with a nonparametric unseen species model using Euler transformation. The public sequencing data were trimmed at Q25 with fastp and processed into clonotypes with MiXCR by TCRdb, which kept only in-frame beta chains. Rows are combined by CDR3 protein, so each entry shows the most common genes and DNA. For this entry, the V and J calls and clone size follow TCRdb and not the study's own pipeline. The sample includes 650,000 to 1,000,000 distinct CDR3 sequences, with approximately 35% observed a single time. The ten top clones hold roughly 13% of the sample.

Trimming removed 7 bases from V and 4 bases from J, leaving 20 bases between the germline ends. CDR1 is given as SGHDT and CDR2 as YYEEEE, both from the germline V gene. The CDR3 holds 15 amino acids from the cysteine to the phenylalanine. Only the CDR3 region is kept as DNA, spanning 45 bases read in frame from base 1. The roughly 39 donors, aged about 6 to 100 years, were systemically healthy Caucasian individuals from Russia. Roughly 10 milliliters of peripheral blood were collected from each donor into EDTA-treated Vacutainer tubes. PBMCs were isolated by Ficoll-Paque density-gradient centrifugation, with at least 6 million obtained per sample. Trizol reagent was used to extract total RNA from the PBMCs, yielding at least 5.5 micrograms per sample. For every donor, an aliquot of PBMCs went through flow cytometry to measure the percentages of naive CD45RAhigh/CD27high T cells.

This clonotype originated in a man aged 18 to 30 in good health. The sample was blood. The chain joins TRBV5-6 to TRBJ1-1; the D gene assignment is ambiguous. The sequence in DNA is TGTGCCAGCGGAAACTGGGGAGGGATAAGCACTGAAGCTTTCTTT. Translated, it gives CASGNWGGISTEAFF.